This section outlines one T cell receptor beta chain sequence together with its context. Assay: immunoSEQ multiplex PCR; the TCRdb copy retains only in-frame clones and omits some. The sample has under 95,000 clones; about 94% are singletons. This entry belongs to a study of technical replicates of blood from several donors. Material for sequencing was T cells isolated from PBMCs. The TCR originated in a human donor in good health.

The CDR3 nucleotides read TGTGCCAGAAGCTTGGCCGGGGATCTTCAGCCCCAGCATTTT. Residues: CARSLAGDLQPQHF. The chain employs TRBV5-3 and TRBJ1-5, with D unclear. TRBV5-3 is treated as an ORF (open reading frame) with a function not yet certain. The V and J ends lost 0 bases and 6 bases respectively, with 10 bases between them. The CDR3 runs to 14 residues.